The 11 T cell receptor beta chains in this list originate from one sample, sequenced in a study of T cell responses to AZD1222 COVID-19 vaccine. Measured with immunoSEQ multiplex PCR; TCRdb has only the in-frame clones, and not every one. The sample yields about 130,000 clones, 80% to 90% seen once. This sample comprised peripheral blood, obtained 28 days after the second AZD1222 dose. The receptors shown here come from an adult who received the AZD1222 COVID-19 vaccine.

The table lists this clone with a count of one. The chain employs TRBV28 and TRBJ2-1; maybe TRBD1 (6 bases). The CDR3 runs 15 residues. The V gene's germline CDR1 is MDHEN and CDR2 SYDVKM. The V end was cut by 6 bases, the J end by 2 bases, with 14 bases between. The CDR3 protein is CASRTGQRTYNEQFF. As DNA, the CDR3 is TGTGCCAGCAGGACCGGACAGCGGACCTACAATGAGCAGTTCTTC.

The chain employs TRBV15 and TRBJ1-2; perhaps TRBD1 as D (5 bases). Between the trimmed V and J ends, which lost 0 bases and 5 bases, there was a span of 10 bases. CDR3 length: 14 residues. The germline gives CDR1 LNHNV, CDR2 YYDKDF (reference sequence). The CDR3: CATSRDRQGYGYTF. CDR3 sequence (DNA): TGTGCCACCAGCAGAGATCGGCAGGGATATGGCTACACCTTC. The full variable domain, in which reference TRBV15 and TRBJ1-2 provide the parts outside the CDR3, is DAMVIQNPRYQVTQFGKPVTLSCSQTLNHNVMYWYQQKSSQAPKLLFHYYDKDFNNEADTPDNFQSRRPNTSFCFLDIRSPGLGDTAMYLCATSRDRQGYGYTFGSGTRLTVV.

The rearrangement links TRBV12-3 or TRBV12-4 to TRBJ2-7; D ambiguous. V was trimmed by 3 bases and J by 4 bases, leaving 4 bases between them. The CDR3 consists of 11 residues. The CDR3 DNA reads as TGTGCCAGCAGTTTGGAATACGAGCAGTACTTC. The encoded protein is CASSLEYEQYF.

V gene TRBV7-8 combines with J gene TRBJ1-2; D is perhaps TRBD1 (5 bases). Germline V gene lookup returns CDR1 SGHVS and CDR2 FQNEAQ. This CDR3 has 16 residues. V lost 4 bases, J lost 6 bases, and 21 bases lay in between. CDR3 bases: TGTGCCAGCAGCTCGAGAGAGGGGCCTGCGGGGAATGGCTACACCTTC. Its translation is CASSSREGPAGNGYTF.

The chain joins TRBV11-2 to TRBJ2-5; a weak D match, TRBD2 (5 bases). Germline V gene data show CDR1 as SGHAT and CDR2 as FQNNGV. Between the trimmed V and J ends, which lost 2 bases and 1 base, there was a span of 14 bases. The CDR3 covers 16 residues. CDR3 DNA: TGTGCCAGCAGCTTATCCGCACTCCGGGGCCAAGAGACCCAGTACTTC. The encoded protein is CASSLSALRGQETQYF. Supplemented by reference TRBV11-2 and TRBJ2-5, the full variable domain reads EAGVAQSPRYKIIEKRQSVAFWCNPISGHATLYWYQQILGQGPKLLIQFQNNGVVDDSQLPKDRFSAERLKGVDSTLKIQPAKLEDSAVYLCASSLSALRGQETQYFGPGTRLLVL.

This clone was detected once. The chain couples TRBV30 to TRBJ2-7; 9 nucleotides line up with TRBD2. The CDR3 covers 17 residues. CDR1 is GTSNPN, CDR2 SVGIG, per germline (reference sequence). With V trimmed by 3 bases and J by 1 base, 13 bases remained unmatched. CDR3 in amino acids: CAWRDVGGGASSYEQYF. CDR3 coding DNA: TGTGCCTGGAGGGACGTCGGCGGGGGGGCGTCTTCCTACGAGCAGTACTTC.

This clone was seen a single time. J is TRBJ1-5 and V is TRBV30; 9 nucleotides align to TRBD1. Trimming removed 1 base from V and 7 bases from J; junction bases left unmatched: 2. The V gene's germline CDR1 is GTSNPN and CDR2 SVGIG (reference sequence). This CDR3 is built from 13 residues. CDR3 region: CAWSGTGGQPQHF. As DNA, the CDR3 is TGTGCCTGGAGTGGAACAGGGGGCCAGCCCCAGCATTTT.

This clone was counted only a few times. The chain links TRBV15 to TRBJ2-2; possibly TRBD2 for D (5 bases). The CDR3 is 15 residues long. Per the germline V gene, CDR1 is LNHNV and CDR2 is YYDKDF (reference sequence). V dropped 1 base and J dropped 5 bases, with 11 bases sitting between them. The CDR3 spells CATSRGQERTGELFF. The CDR3 DNA follows: TGTGCCACCAGCAGAGGGCAGGAGCGGACCGGGGAGCTGTTTTTT.

The chain employs TRBV6-5 and TRBJ2-7; weak D call: TRBD1 (5 bases). The V gene lost 6 bases and the J gene lost 7 bases, with 16 bases spanning the gap. The CDR3 totals 13 residues. The germline V gene encodes CDR1 MNHEY and CDR2 SVGAGI. CDR3 nucleotide sequence: TGTGCCAGCAGCCCCCCTCCGACAGAAGAGCAGTACTTC. It encodes CASSPPPTEEQYF.

J is TRBJ2-1 and V is TRBV5-1; 13 bases line up with TRBD2. The V gene end was trimmed by 4 bases and the J gene end by 8 bases; junction bases not matched to a gene: 6. Germline V gene data show CDR1 as SGHRS and CDR2 as YFSETQ. CDR3 length: 15 amino acids. CDR3 in amino acids: CASSPGTSGVDEQFF. The CDR3 DNA reads as TGCGCCAGCAGCCCGGGGACTAGCGGGGTCGATGAGCAGTTCTTC.

This rearrangement joins TRBV12-3 or TRBV12-4 to TRBJ2-2; no clear D. This CDR3 has 12 amino acids. Trimming shortened V by 4 bases and J by 6 bases, and 6 bases separated the two germline ends. The CDR3 region has the DNA TGTGCCAGCAGTTACCGTGCCGGGGAGCTGTTTTTT. The encoded protein is CASSYRAGELFF.